These T cell receptor beta chains were read from a single sample in a study of human T cells and chemical hapten exposure. TCRdb itself ran the RACE reads through MiXCR, one entry per CDR3 protein. The sample lists 150,000 or so distinct CDR3 sequences; about 15% were seen once. The sequences come from whole blood, collected in connection with sensitization to the hapten diphenylcyclopropenone (DPC). These receptor sequences come from a woman aged 25 to 39 with alopecia areata. Some clones in this sample may be carry-over from other donors' samples. The CDR3 runs from the conserved cysteine through the conserved F or W. The D gene is left open where the match is weak. Only some rows state a clone size, as once, few, many or a class for expanded clones.

v_call	j_call	d_call	clone_size	cdr3_aa	cdr3_nt
TRBV3-1	TRBJ2-1	-	many	CASSLTRGNEQFF	TGTGCCAGCAGTTTAACTAGGGGCAATGAGCAGTTCTTC
TRBV20-1	TRBJ1-2	TRBD1	few	CSASPGTADGYTF	TGCAGTGCTAGTCCAGGGACAGCGGATGGCTACACCTTC
TRBV20-1	TRBJ2-1	TRBD1	few	CSAPREGAVRGNEQFF	TGCAGTGCCCCGAGAGAGGGGGCAGTACGGGGCAATGAGCAGTTCTTC
TRBV7-9	TRBJ1-3	-	-	CASSLASRSGNTIYF	TGTGCCAGCAGCTTAGCTTCCCGCTCTGGAAACACCATATATTTT
TRBV5-1	TRBJ2-7	TRBD2	-	CASSLAPLGGASYEQYF	TGCGCCAGCAGCTTGGCTCCGCTCGGGGGGGCTTCCTACGAGCAGTACTTC
TRBV3-1	TRBJ2-7	-	-	CASSHSDPWEPTEQYF	TGTGCCAGCAGCCATAGCGACCCTTGGGAACCCACGGAGCAGTACTTC
TRBV28	TRBJ1-4	-	-	CASYGTLNEKLFF	TGTGCCAGCTACGGGACCCTTAATGAAAAACTGTTTTTT
TRBV7-9	TRBJ2-5	-	-	CASSIRRPMGQETQYF	TGTGCCAGCTCAATCCGACGGCCGATGGGCCAAGAGACCCAGTACTTC
TRBV7-2	TRBJ1-1	-	few	CASSLISVRGLNTEAFF	TGTGCCAGCAGCTTAATTTCGGTAAGAGGGTTAAACACTGAAGCTTTCTTT
TRBV20-1	TRBJ2-5	-	few	CSARDRNRGRGTQYF	TGCAGTGCTAGAGATAGGAACAGGGGGAGGGGGACCCAGTACTTC
TRBV5-1	TRBJ1-3	-	-	CASSLSGEGAGNTIYF	TGCGCCAGCAGCTTGTCTGGTGAAGGGGCTGGAAACACCATATATTTT
TRBV20-1	TRBJ1-1	-	few	CSARGPLNTEAFF	TGCAGTGCCCGGGGGCCTCTGAACACTGAAGCTTTCTTT
TRBV7-2	TRBJ2-7	-	once	CASHSADSSYEQYF	TGTGCCAGCCACTCGGCCGACTCTTCCTACGAGCAGTACTTC
TRBV11-3	TRBJ2-1	TRBD2	many	CASSLVTSGGAWYNEQFF	TGTGCCAGCAGCTTAGTTACTAGCGGGGGGGCCTGGTACAATGAGCAGTTCTTC
TRBV30	TRBJ2-7	-	many	CAWSRQEFGEQYF	TGTGCCTGGAGTCGACAGGAGTTTGGCGAGCAGTACTTC
TRBV7-9	TRBJ2-6	-	few	CASSFLWSSGANVLTF	TGTGCCAGCAGCTTTTTATGGAGCTCTGGGGCCAACGTCCTGACTTTC
TRBV2	TRBJ2-7	TRBD1	few	CASILSGTAYYEQYF	TGTGCCAGCATTCTTTCCGGGACAGCGTACTACGAGCAGTACTTC
TRBV10-3	TRBJ1-5	-	-	CAITDEEGQPQHF	TGTGCCATCACTGATGAGGAAGGACAGCCCCAGCATTTT
TRBV20-1	TRBJ2-7	TRBD2	many	CSARSGRGNEQYF	TGCAGTGCTCGAAGCGGGAGAGGGAACGAGCAGTACTTC
TRBV28	TRBJ1-5	-	many	CAGGRVSNQPQHF	TGTGCCGGGGGGAGAGTTAGCAATCAGCCCCAGCATTTT
TRBV6-5	TRBJ1-6	-	many	CASSYSGTRDSPLHF	TGTGCCAGCAGTTACTCCGGGACTCGGGATTCACCCCTCCACTTT
TRBV24-1	TRBJ2-6	TRBD1	few	CATSVGTGISGANVLTF	TGTGCCACCAGTGTTGGGACAGGGATCTCTGGGGCCAACGTCCTGACTTTC
TRBV28	TRBJ2-7	-	many	CASSLLTAIYEQYF	TGTGCCAGCAGTTTGTTGACTGCGATCTACGAGCAGTACTTC
TRBV6-1	TRBJ1-6	-	-	CASSWGQGDGINSPLHF	TGTGCCAGCAGTTGGGGGCAGGGCGACGGGATTAATTCACCCCTCCACTTT
TRBV29-1	TRBJ2-1	-	many	CSVEGQLNEQFF	TGCAGCGTTGAAGGACAGCTCAATGAGCAGTTCTTC
TRBV28	TRBJ2-3	TRBD1	many	CASSRDRGGDTQYF	TGTGCCAGCAGTAGGGACAGGGGCGGAGATACGCAGTATTTT
TRBV30	TRBJ1-2	-	many	CAWSNAQRGNYGYTF	TGTGCCTGGAGTAACGCACAGCGAGGGAACTATGGCTACACCTTC
TRBV29-1	TRBJ2-3	-	once	CSGSGDTQYF	TGCAGCGGTAGCGGAGATACGCAGTATTTT
TRBV28	TRBJ2-7	-	many	CASRIAVRSYEQYF	TGTGCCAGCAGAATAGCGGTTCGCTCCTACGAGCAGTACTTC
TRBV5-1	TRBJ2-1	TRBD2	many	CASSLDNVTSGRIRSYNEQFF	TGCGCCAGCAGCTTGGACAATGTGACTAGCGGGAGAATTCGCTCCTACAATGAGCAGTTCTTC
TRBV27	TRBJ2-3	TRBD2	few	CASSPGTSGGDTQYF	TGTGCCAGCAGTCCCGGGACTAGCGGGGGAGATACGCAGTATTTT
TRBV4-2	TRBJ2-2	TRBD2	-	CASSPGLAGPRTGELFF	TGTGCCAGCAGCCCGGGCCTAGCGGGGCCTCGCACCGGGGAGCTGTTTTTT
TRBV6-2/TRBV6-3	TRBJ1-2	-	-	CASSYFTTGLYGYTF	TGTGCCAGCAGTTACTTCACGACAGGACTCTATGGCTACACCTTC
TRBV12-3/TRBV12-4	TRBJ1-4	-	-	CASNQRMGKLFF	TGTGCCAGCAACCAACGTATGGGAAAACTGTTTTTT
TRBV30	TRBJ1-5	-	-	CAWSAALQGGQPQHF	TGTGCCTGGAGTGCCGCCCTACAGGGCGGTCAGCCCCAGCATTTT
TRBV6-1	TRBJ2-3	TRBD1	-	CASRPGTGRTDTQYF	TGTGCCAGCAGGCCCGGGACAGGGAGGACAGATACGCAGTATTTT
TRBV3-1	TRBJ1-1	-	-	CASSPRDTGTEAFF	TGTGCCAGCAGCCCGCGGGACACTGGGACTGAAGCTTTCTTT
TRBV10-3	TRBJ2-1	-	many	CAISKDNEQFF	TGTGCCATCAGTAAGGACAATGAGCAGTTCTTC
TRBV29-1	TRBJ2-7	TRBD1	-	CSVLTGGTYEQYF	TGCAGCGTTCTAACAGGGGGAACCTACGAGCAGTACTTC
TRBV29-1	TRBJ2-3	-	few	CSVAGLMGDTQYF	TGCAGCGTTGCTGGCCTAATGGGCGATACGCAGTATTTT
TRBV9	TRBJ2-1	-	many	CASSVGGQGLRNEQFF	TGTGCCAGCAGCGTAGGAGGGCAGGGCCTAAGAAATGAGCAGTTCTTC
TRBV7-6	TRBJ1-1	-	-	CASSLSRNTEAFF	TGTGCCAGCAGCTTATCTAGGAACACTGAAGCTTTCTTT
TRBV19	TRBJ1-5	-	-	CASTISAGGPQPQHF	TGTGCCAGTACCATATCGGCAGGAGGGCCTCAGCCCCAGCATTTT
TRBV20-1	TRBJ1-5	-	few	CSASGGSLNQPQHF	TGCAGTGCTTCGGGCGGCTCCCTAAATCAGCCCCAGCATTTT
TRBV7-2	TRBJ2-3	TRBD2	few	CASSPTSGGAGTQYF	TGTGCCAGCAGCCCAACTAGCGGGGGGGCCGGTACGCAGTATTTT
TRBV29-1	TRBJ2-3	-	few	CSVARGFLDTQYF	TGCAGCGTTGCTAGGGGGTTCCTTGATACGCAGTATTTT
TRBV6-1	TRBJ2-7	TRBD1	few	CASSEGPRTGYEQYF	TGTGCCAGCAGTGAAGGCCCCCGGACAGGTTACGAGCAGTACTTC
TRBV19	TRBJ1-5	-	few	CASSTGRSLNQPQHF	TGTGCCAGTAGTACAGGCCGGTCCCTAAATCAGCCCCAGCATTTT
TRBV6-5	TRBJ2-3	-	-	CASSYVSGYSTDTQYF	TGTGCCAGCAGTTACGTAAGCGGCTATAGCACAGATACGCAGTATTTT
TRBV12-3/TRBV12-4	TRBJ2-3	-	many	CASSFRRAGDTQYF	TGTGCCAGCAGTTTCCGCAGGGCTGGAGATACGCAGTATTTT